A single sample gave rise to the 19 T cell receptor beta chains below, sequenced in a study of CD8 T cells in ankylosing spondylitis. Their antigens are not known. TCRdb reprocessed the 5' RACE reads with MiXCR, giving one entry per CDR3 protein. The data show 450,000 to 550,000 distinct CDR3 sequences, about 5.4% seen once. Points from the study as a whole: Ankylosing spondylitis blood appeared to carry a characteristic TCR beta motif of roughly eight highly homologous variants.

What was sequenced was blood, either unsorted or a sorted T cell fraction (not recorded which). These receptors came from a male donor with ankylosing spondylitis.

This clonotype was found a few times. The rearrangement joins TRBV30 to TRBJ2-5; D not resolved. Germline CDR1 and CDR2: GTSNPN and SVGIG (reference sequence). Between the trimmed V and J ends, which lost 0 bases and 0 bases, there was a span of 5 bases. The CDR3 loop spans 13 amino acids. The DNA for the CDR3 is TGTGCCTGGAGTGTAGGCAACCAAGAGACCCAGTACTTC. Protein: CAWSVGNQETQYF.

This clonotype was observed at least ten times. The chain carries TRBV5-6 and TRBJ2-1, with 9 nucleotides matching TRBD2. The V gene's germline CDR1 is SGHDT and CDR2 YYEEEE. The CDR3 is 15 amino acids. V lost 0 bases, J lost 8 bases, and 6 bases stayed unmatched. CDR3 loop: CASSLVSGRIDEQFF. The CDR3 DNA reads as TGTGCCAGCAGCTTGGTGAGCGGGAGGATCGATGAGCAGTTCTTC.

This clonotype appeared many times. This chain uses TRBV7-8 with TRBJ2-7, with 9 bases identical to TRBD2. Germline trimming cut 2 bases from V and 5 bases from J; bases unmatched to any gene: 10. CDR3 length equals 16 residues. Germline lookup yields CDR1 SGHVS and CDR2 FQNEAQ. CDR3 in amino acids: CASSLRAGGPVDEQYF. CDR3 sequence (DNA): TGTGCCAGCAGCTTACGGGCGGGAGGGCCGGTTGACGAGCAGTACTTC.

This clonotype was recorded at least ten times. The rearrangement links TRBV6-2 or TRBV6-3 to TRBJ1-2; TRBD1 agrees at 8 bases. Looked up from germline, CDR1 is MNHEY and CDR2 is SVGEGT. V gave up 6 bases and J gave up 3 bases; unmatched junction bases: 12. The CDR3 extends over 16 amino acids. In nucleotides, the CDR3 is TGTGCCAGCAGCCCCAGCCTGGACAGGGCCGACTATGGCTACACCTTC. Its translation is CASSPSLDRADYGYTF.

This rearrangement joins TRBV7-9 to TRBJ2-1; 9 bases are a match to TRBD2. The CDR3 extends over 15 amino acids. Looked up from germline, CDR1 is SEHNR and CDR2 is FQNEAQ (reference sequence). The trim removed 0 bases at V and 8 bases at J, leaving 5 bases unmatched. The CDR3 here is CASSLAGGRAYEQFF. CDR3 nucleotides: TGTGCCAGCAGCTTAGCGGGCGGGAGGGCCTATGAGCAGTTCTTC.

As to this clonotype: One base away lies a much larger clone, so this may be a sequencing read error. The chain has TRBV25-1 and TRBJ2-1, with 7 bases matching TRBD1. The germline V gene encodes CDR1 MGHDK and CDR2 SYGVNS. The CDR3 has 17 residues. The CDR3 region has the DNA TGTGACAGCAGTGAATCTTGGGCAGGGGGTACCTACAATGAGCAGTTCTTC. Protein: CDSSESWAGGTYNEQFF.

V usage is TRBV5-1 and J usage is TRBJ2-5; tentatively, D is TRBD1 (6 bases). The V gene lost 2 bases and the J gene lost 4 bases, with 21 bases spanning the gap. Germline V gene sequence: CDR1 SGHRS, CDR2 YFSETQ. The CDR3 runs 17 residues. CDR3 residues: CASSFGSAVGARETQYF. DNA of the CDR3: TGCGCCAGCAGCTTTGGATCGGCAGTGGGGGCCAGAGAGACCCAGTACTTC.

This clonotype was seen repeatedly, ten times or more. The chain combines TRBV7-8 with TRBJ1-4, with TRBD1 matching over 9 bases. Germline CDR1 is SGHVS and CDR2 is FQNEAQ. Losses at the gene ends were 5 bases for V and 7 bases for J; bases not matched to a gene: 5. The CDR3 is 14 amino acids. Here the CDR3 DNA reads TGTGCCAGCAGCCCACAGGGGGCAGGTGAAAAACTGTTTTTT. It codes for CASSPQGAGEKLFF.

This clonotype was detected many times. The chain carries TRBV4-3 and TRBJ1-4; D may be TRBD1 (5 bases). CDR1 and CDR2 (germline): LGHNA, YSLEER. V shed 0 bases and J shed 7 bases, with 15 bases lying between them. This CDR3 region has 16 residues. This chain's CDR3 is CASSQDLLQGGEKLFF. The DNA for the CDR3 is TGCGCCAGCAGCCAAGATCTACTTCAGGGCGGTGAAAAACTGTTTTTT.

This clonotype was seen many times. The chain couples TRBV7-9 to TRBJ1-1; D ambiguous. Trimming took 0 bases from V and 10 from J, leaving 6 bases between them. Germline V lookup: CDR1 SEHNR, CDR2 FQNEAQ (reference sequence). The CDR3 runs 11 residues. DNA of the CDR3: TGTGCCAGCAGCTTAGCCGGGCGAGCTTTCTTT. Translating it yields CASSLAGRAFF.

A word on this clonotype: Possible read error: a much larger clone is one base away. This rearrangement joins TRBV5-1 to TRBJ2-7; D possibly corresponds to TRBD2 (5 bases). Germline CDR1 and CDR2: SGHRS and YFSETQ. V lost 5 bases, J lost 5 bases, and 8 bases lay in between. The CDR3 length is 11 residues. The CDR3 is CASRRDHEQYF. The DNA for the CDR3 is TGCGCCAGCAGGAGGGATCACGAGCAGTACTTC.

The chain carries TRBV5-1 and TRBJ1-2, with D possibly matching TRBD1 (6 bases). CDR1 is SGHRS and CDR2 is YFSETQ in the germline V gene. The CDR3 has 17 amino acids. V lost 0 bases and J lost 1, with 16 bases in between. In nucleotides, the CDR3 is TGCGCCAGCAGCTTGGACCTCACGGGACAAGTTAACTATGGCTACACCTTC. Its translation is CASSLDLTGQVNYGYTF.

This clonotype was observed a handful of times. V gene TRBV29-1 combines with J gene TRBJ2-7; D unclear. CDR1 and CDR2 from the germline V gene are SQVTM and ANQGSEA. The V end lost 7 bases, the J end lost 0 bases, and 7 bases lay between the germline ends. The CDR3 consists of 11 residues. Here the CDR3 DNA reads TGCAGCGCCCTCCACTCCTACGAGCAGTACTTC. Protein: CSALHSYEQYF.

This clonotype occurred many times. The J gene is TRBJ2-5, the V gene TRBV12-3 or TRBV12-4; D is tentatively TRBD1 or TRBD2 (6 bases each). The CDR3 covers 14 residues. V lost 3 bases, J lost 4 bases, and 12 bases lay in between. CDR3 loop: CASSFWGASETQYF. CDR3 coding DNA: TGTGCCAGCAGTTTCTGGGGGGCCTCAGAGACCCAGTACTTC.

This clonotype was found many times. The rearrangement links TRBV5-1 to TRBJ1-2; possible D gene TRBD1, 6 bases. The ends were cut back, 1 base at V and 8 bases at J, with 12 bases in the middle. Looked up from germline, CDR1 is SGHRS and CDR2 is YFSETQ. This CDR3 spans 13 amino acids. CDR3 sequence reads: CASSLMEGDGYTF. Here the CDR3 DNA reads TGCGCCAGCAGCTTGATGGAGGGGGACGGCTACACCTTC.

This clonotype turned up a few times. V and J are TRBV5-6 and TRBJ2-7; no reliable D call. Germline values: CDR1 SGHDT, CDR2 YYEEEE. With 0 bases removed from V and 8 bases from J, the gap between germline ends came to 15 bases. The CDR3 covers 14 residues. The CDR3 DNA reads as TGTGCCAGCAGCTTGGGTGGAGACCCCCTAAAGCAGTACTTC. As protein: CASSLGGDPLKQYF.

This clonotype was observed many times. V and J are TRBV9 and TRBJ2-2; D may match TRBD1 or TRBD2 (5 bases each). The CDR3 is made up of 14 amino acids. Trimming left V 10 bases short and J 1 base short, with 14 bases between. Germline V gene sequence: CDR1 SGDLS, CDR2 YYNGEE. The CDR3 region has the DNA TGTGCCGCCTCCAGGGACGGGAACACCGGGGAGCTGTTTTTT. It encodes CAASRDGNTGELFF.

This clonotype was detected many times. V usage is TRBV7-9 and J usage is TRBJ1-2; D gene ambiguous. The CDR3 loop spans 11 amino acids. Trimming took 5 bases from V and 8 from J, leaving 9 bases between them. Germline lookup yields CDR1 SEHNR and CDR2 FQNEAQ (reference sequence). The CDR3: CASSPSPGYTF. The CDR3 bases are TGTGCCAGCAGCCCGTCCCCCGGCTACACCTTC.

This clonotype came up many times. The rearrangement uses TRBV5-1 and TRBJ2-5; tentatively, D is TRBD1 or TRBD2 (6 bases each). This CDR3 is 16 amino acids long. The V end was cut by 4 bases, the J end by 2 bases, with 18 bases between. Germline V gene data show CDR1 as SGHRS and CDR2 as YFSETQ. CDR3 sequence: CASSGGRGLAQETQYF. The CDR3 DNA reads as TGCGCCAGCAGCGGGGGACGGGGGCTAGCACAAGAGACCCAGTACTTC.